The 5 T cell receptor beta chains listed next were all sequenced from one sample in a study of T cells in Graves' hyperthyroidism and ophthalmopathy. Regions amplified from RNA transcripts were the TCR beta CDR3 regions. First-round RT-PCR of the TCR CDR3 relied on the HTBI primer set. TCRdb re-analysed the multiplex PCR reads in MiXCR, keeping a single row per CDR3 protein. The table has about 600,000 distinct CDR3 sequences, roughly 15% seen once. The material sequenced was blood. The receptors come from a woman aged 45-60 years with Graves' ophthalmopathy.

V is TRBV2 and J is TRBJ1-2; D not certain. Germline CDR1 reads SNHLY; CDR2 reads FYNNEI. Trimming stripped 3 bases from V and 2 bases from J, with 7 bases between. This CDR3 spans 13 amino acids. The CDR3 bases are TGTGCCAGCAGTGACAGAGGCAACTATGGCTACACCTTC. Amino acids: CASSDRGNYGYTF.

Turning to this clonotype: Possible read error: a much larger clone is one base away. The chain uses TRBV2 and TRBJ1-2; 9 bases match TRBD1. V lost 10 bases, J lost 2 bases, and 8 bases stayed unmatched. The CDR3 extends over 14 amino acids. Germline V lookup: CDR1 SNHLY, CDR2 FYNNEI. The CDR3 DNA is TGTGCCATCAGAGGGACAGGGAGGAACTATGGCTACACCTTC. Protein product: CAIRGTGRNYGYTF.

The table lists this clonotype with a few counts. V is TRBV6-1 and J is TRBJ1-1; 10 nucleotides align to TRBD1. CDR1 and CDR2 from the germline V gene are MNHNS and SASEGT. Germline trimming cut 5 bases from V and 3 bases from J; bases unmatched to any gene: 9. This CDR3 region has 16 residues. CDR3 coding DNA: TGTGCCAGCAGTTCCGGGACAGGGGTCTTCCACACTGAAGCTTTCTTT. Residues: CASSSGTGVFHTEAFF.

On this clonotype itself: An end of the junction differs from the germline gene, which may be a read error. The J gene is TRBJ2-7, the V gene TRBV18; a possible D gene is TRBD2 (5 bases). Germline-derived CDR1 and CDR2 are KGHSH and LQKENI. There are 15 residues in the CDR3. CDR3 loop: CASSPYRGGSHEQYF. The DNA of the CDR3 is TGTGCCAGCTCACCATATCGAGGAGGCTCCCACGAGCAGTACTTC.

This clonotype occurred many times. CDR3 amino acids: CASSLPEGVNQPQHF. CDR3 in DNA: TGTGCCAGCAGTCTTCCGGAGGGGGTAAATCAGCCCCAGCATTTT. J is TRBJ1-5 and V is TRBV28; D may be TRBD1 (6 bases). CDR3 length: 15 residues. Germline V gene data show CDR1 as MDHEN and CDR2 as SYDVKM. V lost 5 bases and J 4 bases, leaving 15 bases between the germline ends.